This entry describes one T cell receptor beta chain. The data derive from a study of shared clonotypes between healthy human individuals. Naive CD8 isolation took CD45RO-negative cells positively selected for CCR7 and excluded terminally differentiated effector memory CD45RA+ cells. V was pared by 5 bases and J by 5 bases, with 13 bases between. The CDR3 totals 13 residues. Germline values: CDR1 SEHNR, CDR2 FQNEAQ (reference sequence). This table comes from immunoSEQ multiplex PCR, and its TCRdb copy is limited to in-frame clones, with some not included. The table lists about 590,000 clones, nearly 97% of them singletons, with over 0.09% in the top ten.

The clonotype was recovered from a woman aged 30 to 39 in good health. Material for sequencing was naive CD8+ T cells sorted from blood. The V call is TRBV7-9, the J call TRBJ2-7, with D perhaps assigned TRBD1 or TRBD2 (5 bases each). The CDR3 bases are TGTGCCAGCAGCATTCCGGGACGCCACGAGCAGTACTTC. The encoded protein is CASSIPGRHEQYF.